The TCR beta chain under discussion was sequenced for a study of blood T cells in healthy people across ages. Study-level results: Naive T cell percentage and TCR beta diversity correlated strongly.

Each of the donors had 8 to 10 milliliters of peripheral blood drawn into EDTA-treated Vacutainer tubes. Samples each had at least 5 micrograms of total RNA extracted. Alongside a J-beta primer mix, a sample-barcoded 5' primer served in a second PCR lasting roughly 6 to 11 cycles. TCRdb reprocessed the 5' RACE reads via MiXCR and lists one record per CDR3 protein. This sample has more than 1,400,000 distinct CDR3 sequences, with around 42% found just once. As to this clonotype: Its matching antigen is unknown.

The CDR3 consists of 13 residues. The germline gives CDR1 SGHRS, CDR2 YFSETQ. The V end was cut by 4 bases, the J end by 11 bases, with 18 bases between. What was sequenced was blood. The J gene is TRBJ2-5, the V gene TRBV5-1; D gene ambiguous. The clonotype originates from a woman aged 18-29 years in good health. CDR3 in amino acids: CASSPVYLDEQYF. CDR3 sequence (DNA): TGCGCCAGCAGCCCCGTATATTTGGATGAGCAGTACTTC.